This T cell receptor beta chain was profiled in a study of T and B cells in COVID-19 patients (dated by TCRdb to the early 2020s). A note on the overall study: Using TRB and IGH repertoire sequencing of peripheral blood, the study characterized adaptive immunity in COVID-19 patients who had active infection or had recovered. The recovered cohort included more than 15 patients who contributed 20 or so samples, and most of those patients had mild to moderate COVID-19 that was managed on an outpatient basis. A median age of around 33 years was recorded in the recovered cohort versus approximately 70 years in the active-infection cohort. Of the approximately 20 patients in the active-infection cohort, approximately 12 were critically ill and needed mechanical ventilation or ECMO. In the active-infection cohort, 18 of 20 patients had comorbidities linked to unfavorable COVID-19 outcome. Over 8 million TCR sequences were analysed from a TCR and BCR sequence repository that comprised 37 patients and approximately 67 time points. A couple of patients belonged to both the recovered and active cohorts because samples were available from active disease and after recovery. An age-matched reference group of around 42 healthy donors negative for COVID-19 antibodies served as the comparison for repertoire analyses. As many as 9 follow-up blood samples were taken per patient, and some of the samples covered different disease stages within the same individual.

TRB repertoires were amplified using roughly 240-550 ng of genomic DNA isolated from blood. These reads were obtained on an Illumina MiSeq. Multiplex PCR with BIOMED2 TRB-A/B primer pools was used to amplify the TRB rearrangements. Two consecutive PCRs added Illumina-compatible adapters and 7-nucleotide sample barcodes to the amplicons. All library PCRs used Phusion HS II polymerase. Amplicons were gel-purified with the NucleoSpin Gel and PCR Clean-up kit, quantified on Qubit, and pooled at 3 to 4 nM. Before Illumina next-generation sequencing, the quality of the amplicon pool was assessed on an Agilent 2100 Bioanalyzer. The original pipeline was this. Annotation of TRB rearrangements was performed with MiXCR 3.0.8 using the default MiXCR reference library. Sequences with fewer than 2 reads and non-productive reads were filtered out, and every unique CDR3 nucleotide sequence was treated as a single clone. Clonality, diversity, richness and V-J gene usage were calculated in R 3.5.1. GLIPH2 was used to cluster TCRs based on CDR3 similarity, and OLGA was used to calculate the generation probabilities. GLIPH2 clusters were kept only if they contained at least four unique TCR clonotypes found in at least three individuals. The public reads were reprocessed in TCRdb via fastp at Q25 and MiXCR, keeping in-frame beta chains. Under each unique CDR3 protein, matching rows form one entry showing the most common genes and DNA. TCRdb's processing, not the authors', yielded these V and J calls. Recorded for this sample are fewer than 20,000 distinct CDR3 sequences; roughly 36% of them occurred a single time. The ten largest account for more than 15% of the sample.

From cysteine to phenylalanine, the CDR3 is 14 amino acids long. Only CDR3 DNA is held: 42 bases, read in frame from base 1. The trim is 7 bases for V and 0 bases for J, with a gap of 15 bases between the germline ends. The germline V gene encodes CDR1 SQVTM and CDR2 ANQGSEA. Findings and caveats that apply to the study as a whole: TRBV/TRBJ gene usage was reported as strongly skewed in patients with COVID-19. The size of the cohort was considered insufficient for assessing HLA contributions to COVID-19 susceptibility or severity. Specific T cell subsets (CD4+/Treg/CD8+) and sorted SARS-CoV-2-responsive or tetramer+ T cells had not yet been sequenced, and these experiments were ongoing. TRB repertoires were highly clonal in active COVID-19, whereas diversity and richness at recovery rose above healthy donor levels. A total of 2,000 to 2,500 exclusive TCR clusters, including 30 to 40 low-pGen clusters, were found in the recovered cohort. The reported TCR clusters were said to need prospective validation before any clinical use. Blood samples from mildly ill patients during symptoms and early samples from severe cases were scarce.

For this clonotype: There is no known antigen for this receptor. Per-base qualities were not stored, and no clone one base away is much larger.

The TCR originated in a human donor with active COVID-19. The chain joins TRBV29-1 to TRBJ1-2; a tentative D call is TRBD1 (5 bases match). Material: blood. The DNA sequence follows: TGCAGCGCTGGGGGGGGGTCTTCTAACTATGGCTACACCTTC. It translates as CSAGGGSSNYGYTF.